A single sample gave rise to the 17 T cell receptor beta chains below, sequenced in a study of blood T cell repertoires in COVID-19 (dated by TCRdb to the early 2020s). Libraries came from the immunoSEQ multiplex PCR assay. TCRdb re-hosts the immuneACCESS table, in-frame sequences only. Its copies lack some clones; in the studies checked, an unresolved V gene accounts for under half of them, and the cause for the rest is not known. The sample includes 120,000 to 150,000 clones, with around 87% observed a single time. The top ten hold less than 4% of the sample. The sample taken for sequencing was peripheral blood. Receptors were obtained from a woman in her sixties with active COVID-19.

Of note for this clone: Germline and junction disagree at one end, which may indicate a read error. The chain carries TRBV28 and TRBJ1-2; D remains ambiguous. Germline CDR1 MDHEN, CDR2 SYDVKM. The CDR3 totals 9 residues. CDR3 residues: CASSLYERF. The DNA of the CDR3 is TGTGCCAGCAGTTTATATGAGAGGTTC.

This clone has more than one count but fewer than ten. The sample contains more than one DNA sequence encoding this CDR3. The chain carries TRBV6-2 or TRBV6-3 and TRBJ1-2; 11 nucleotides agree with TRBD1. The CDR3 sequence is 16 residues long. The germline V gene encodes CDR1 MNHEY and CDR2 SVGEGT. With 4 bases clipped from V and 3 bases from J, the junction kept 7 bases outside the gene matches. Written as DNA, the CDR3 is TGTGCCAGCAGTTCCCCCCGGGACAGGGGGGACTATGGCTACACCTTC. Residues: CASSSPRDRGDYGYTF.

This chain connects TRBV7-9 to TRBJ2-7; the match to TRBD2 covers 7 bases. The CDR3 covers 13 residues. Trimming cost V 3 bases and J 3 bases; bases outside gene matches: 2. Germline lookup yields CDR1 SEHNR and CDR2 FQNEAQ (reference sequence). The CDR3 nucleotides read TGTGCCAGCAGCTTCGCGGGGGACTACGAGCAGTACTTC. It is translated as CASSFAGDYEQYF.

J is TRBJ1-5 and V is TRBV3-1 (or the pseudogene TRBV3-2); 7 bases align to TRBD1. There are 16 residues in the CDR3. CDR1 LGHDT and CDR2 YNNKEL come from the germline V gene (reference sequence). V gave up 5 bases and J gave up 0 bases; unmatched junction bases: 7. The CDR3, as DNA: TGTGCCAGCAGCGGGGGGACAGCCGGTAGCAATCAGCCCCAGCATTTT. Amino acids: CASSGGTAGSNQPQHF.

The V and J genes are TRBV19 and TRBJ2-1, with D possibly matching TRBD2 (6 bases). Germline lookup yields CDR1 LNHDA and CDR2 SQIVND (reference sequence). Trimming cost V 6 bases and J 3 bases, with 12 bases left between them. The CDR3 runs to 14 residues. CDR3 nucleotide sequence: TGTGCCAGTAGGACCGGGAGACTCTACAATGAGCAGTTCTTC. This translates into CASRTGRLYNEQFF.

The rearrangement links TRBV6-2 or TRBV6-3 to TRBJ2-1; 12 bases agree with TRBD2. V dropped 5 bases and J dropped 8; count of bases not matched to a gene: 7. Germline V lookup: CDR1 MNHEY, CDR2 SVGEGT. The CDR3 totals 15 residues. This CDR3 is CASSPTSGSRYEQFF. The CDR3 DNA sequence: TGTGCCAGCAGTCCGACTAGCGGGAGTAGGTATGAGCAGTTCTTC.

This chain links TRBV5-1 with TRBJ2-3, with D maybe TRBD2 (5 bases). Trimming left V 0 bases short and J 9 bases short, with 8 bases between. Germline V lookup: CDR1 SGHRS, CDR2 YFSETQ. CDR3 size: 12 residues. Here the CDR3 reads CASSLEQRTQYF. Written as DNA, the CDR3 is TGCGCCAGCAGCTTGGAACAGCGGACGCAGTATTTT.

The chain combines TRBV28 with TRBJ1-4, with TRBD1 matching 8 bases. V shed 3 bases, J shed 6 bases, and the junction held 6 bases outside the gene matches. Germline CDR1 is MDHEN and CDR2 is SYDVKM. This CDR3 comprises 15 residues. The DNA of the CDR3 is TGTGCCAGCAGTTTCTTGAGACAGGGGCATGAAAAACTGTTTTTT. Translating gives CASSFLRQGHEKLFF. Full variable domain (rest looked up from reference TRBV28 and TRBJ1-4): DVKVTQSSRYLVKRTGEKVFLECVQDMDHENMFWYRQDPGLGLRLIYFSYDVKMKEKGDIPEGYSVSREKKERFSLILESASTNQTSMYLCASSFLRQGHEKLFFGSGTQLSVL.

The CDR3 loop reads CAISETPYEQYF. Written as DNA, the CDR3 is TGTGCCATCAGTGAAACTCCTTACGAGCAGTACTTC. The rearrangement joins TRBV10-3 to TRBJ2-7, with D unclear. This CDR3 spans 12 amino acids. The germline CDR1 and CDR2 sequences are ENHRY and SYGVKD. Trimming pared 3 bases from V and 4 bases from J, leaving 7 bases between.

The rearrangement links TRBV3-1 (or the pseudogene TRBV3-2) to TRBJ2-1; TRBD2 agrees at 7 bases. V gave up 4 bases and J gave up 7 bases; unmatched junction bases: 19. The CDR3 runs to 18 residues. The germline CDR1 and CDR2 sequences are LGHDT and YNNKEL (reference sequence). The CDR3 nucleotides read TGTGCCAGCAGCCGGCTTGGGTTCCGTGGCGGGAGCGGGAATGAGCAGTTCTTC. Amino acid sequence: CASSRLGFRGGSGNEQFF.

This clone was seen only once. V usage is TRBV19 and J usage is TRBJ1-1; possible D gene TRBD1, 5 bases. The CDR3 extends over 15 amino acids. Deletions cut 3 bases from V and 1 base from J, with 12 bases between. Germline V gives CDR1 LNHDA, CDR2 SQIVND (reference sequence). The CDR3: CASSMPGHPNTEAFF. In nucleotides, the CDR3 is TGTGCCAGTAGTATGCCAGGACATCCGAACACTGAAGCTTTCTTT.

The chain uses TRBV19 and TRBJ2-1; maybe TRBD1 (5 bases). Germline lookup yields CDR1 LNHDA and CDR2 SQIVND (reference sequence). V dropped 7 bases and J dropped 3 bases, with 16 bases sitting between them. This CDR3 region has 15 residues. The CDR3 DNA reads TGTGCCAGTACCGCGAGCAGGGCGATCTACAATGAGCAGTTCTTC. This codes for CASTASRAIYNEQFF.

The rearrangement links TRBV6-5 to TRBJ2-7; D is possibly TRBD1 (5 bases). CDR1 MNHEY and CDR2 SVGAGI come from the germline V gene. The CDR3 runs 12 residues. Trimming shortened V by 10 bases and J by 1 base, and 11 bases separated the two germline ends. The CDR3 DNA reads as TGTGCCACCTACGACAGTTCCTACGAGCAGTACTTC. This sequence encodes CATYDSSYEQYF.

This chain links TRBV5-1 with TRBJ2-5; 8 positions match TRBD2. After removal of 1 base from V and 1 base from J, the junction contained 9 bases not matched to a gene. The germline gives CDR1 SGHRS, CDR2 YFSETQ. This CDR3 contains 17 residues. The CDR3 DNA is TGCGCCAGCAGCTTGTGGGATTACGGGGGGGGCCAAGAGACCCAGTACTTC. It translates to CASSLWDYGGGQETQYF.

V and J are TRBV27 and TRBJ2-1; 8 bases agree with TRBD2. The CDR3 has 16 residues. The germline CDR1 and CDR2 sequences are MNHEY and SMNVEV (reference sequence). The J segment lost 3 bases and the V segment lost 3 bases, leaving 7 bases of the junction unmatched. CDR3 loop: CASSLGLGLVYNEQFF. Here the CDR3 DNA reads TGTGCCAGCAGTTTGGGGTTGGGACTAGTCTACAATGAGCAGTTCTTC.

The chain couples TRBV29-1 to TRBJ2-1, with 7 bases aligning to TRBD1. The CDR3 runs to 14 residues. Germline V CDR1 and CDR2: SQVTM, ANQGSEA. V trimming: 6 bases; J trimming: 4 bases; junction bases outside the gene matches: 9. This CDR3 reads CSVDRVRAYNEQFF. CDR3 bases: TGCAGCGTCGACAGGGTCCGGGCATACAATGAGCAGTTCTTC.

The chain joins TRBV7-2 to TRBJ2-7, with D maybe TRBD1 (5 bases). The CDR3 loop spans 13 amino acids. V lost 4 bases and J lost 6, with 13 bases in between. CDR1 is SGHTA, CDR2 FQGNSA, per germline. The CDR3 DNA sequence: TGTGCCAGCAGCTACAACAGGAATAGCGAGCAGTACTTC. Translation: CASSYNRNSEQYF.